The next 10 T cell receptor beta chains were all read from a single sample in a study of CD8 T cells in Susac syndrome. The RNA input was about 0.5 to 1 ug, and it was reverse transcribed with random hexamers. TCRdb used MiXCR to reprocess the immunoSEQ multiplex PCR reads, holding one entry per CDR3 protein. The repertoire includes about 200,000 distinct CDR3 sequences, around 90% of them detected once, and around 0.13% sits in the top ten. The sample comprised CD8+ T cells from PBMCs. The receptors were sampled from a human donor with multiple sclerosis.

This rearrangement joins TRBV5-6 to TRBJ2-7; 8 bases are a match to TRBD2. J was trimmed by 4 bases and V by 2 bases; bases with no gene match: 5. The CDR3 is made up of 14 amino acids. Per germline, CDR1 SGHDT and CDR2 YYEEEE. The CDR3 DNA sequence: TGTGCCAGCAGCTTCGGGCGGGGGGCTTACGAGCAGTACTTC. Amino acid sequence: CASSFGRGAYEQYF.

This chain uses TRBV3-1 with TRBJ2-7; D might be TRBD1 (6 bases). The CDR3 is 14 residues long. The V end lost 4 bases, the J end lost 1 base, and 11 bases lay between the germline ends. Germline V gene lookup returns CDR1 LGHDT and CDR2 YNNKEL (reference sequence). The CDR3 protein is CASSRSDSSYEQYF. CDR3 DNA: TGTGCCAGCAGCCGATCGGACAGTTCCTACGAGCAGTACTTC.

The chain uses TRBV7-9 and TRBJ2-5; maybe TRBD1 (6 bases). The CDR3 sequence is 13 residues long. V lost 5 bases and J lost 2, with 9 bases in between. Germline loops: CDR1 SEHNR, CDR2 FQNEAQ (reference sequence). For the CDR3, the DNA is TGTGCCAGCAGCGCCGACAGGCAAGAGACCCAGTACTTC. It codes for CASSADRQETQYF. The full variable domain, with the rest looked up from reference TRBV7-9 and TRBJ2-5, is DTGVSQNPRHKITKRGQNVTFRCDPISEHNRLYWYRQTLGQGPEFLTYFQNEAQLEKSRLLSDRFSAERPKGSFSTLEIQRTEQGDSAMYLCASSADRQETQYFGPGTRLLVL.

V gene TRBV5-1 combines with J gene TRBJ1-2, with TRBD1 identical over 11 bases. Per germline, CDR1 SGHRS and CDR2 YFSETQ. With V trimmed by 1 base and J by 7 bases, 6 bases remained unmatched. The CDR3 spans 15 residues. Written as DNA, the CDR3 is TGCGCCAGCAGCTTGACGGTGGGACAGGGGGGTGGCTACACCTTC. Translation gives CASSLTVGQGGGYTF.

CDR3 region: CASSDSPGNTEAFF. In DNA form, the CDR3 reads TGTGCCAGCAGTGACTCACCGGGGAACACTGAAGCTTTCTTT. The chain employs TRBV6-4 and TRBJ1-1; no clear D gene. The V gene's germline CDR1 is MRHNA and CDR2 SNTAGT. The CDR3 runs to 14 residues. Trimming removed 0 bases from V and 1 base from J, with 6 bases in between.

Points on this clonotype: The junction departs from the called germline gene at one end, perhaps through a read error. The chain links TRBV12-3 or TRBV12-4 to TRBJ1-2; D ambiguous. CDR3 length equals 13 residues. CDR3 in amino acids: CASSYVLPYCYTF. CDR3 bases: TGTGCCAGCAGTTACGTGCTCCCCTATTGCTACACCTTC.

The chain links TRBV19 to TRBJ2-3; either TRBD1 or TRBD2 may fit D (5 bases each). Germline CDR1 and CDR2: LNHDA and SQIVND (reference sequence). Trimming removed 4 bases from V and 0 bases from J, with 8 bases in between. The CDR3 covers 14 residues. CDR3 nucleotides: TGTGCCAGTAGTAACGGGGACAGCACAGATACGCAGTATTTT. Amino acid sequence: CASSNGDSTDTQYF.

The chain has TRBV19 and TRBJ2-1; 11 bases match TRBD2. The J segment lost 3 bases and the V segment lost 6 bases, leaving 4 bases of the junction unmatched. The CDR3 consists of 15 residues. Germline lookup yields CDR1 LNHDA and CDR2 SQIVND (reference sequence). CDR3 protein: CASSMTSGNYNEQFF. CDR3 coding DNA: TGTGCCAGTAGCATGACTAGCGGGAACTACAATGAGCAGTTCTTC.

This CDR3 reads CASVSGLAKNIQYF. In nucleotides, the CDR3 is TGTGCCAGCGTCTCGGGACTAGCCAAAAACATTCAGTACTTC. The V call is TRBV12-3 or TRBV12-4, the J call TRBJ2-4, with D perhaps TRBD2 (6 bases). Trimming took 8 bases from V and 0 from J, leaving 11 bases between them. The CDR3 is 14 amino acids.

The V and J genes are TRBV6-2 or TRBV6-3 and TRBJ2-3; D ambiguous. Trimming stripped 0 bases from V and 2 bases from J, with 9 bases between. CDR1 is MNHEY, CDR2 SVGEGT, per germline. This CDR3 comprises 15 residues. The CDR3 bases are TGTGCCAGCAGTTACTCGACGCTCACCACAGATACGCAGTATTTT. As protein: CASSYSTLTTDTQYF.